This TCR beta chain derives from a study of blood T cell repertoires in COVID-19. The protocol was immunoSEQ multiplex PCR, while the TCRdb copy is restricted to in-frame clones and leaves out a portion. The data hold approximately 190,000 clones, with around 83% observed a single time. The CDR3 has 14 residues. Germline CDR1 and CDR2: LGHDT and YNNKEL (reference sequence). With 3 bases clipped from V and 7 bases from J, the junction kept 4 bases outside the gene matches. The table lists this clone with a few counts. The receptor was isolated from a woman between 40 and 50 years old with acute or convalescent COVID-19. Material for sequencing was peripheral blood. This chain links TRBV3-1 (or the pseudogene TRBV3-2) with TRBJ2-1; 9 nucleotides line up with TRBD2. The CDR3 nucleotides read TGTGCCAGCAGCCAGTTAGCGGGAGCAAATGAGCAGTTCTTC. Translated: CASSQLAGANEQFF.